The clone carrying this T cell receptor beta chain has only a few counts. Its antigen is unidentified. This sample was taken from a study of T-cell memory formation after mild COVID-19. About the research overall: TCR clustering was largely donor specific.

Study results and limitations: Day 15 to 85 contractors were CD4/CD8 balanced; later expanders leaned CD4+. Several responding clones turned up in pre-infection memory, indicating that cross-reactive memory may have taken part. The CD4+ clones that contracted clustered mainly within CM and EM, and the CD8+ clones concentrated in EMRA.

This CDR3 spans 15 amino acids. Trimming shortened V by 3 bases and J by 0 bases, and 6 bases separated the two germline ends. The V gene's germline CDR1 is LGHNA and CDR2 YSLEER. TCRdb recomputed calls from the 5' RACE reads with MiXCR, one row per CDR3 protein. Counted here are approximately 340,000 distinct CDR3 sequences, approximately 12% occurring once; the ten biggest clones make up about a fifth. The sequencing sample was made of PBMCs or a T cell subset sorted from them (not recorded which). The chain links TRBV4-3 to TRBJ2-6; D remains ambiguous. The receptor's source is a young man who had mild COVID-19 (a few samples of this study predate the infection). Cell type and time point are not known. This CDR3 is CASSHELSGANVLTF. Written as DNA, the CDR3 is TGCGCCAGCAGCCACGAGCTCTCTGGGGCCAACGTCCTGACTTTC.